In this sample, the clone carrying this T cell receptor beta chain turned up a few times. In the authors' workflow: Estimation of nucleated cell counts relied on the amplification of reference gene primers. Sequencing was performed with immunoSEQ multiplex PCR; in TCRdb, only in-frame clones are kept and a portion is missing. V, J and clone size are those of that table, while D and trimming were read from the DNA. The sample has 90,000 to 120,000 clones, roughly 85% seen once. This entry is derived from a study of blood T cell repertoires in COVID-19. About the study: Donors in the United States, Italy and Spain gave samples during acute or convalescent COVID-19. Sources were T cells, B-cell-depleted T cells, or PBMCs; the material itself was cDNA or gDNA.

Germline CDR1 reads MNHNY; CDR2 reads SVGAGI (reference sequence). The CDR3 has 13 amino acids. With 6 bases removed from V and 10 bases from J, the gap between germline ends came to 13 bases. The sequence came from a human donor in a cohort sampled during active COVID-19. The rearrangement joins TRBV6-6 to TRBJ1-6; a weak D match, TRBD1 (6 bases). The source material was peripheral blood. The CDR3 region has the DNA TGTGCCAGCAGCCCCAGGGGAGGGTCACCCCTCCACTTT. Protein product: CASSPRGGSPLHF.